This T cell receptor beta chain was obtained from a study of early T cells in non-severe SARS-CoV-2 infection. This clonotype was seen ten or more times. Each cDNA molecule carried a unique molecular identifier. TCRdb fed the 5' RACE reads into MiXCR, producing one record per CDR3 protein. The sample lists 20,000 to 30,000 distinct CDR3 sequences, under 5% occurring once. The V and J ends lost 6 bases and 5 bases respectively, with 12 bases between them. CDR1 is SGHRS, CDR2 YFSETQ, per germline. The CDR3 consists of 14 residues. The sequencing input was whole blood. This sequence joins TRBV5-1 and TRBJ1-6; D gene uncertain. The clonotype originates from an adult who was a healthcare worker with PCR-confirmed SARS-CoV-2 infection or an uninfected control (not recorded which). The CDR3 DNA reads as TGCGCCAGCAAGATAGGACGGGATAATTCACCCCTCCACTTT. It translates to CASKIGRDNSPLHF.